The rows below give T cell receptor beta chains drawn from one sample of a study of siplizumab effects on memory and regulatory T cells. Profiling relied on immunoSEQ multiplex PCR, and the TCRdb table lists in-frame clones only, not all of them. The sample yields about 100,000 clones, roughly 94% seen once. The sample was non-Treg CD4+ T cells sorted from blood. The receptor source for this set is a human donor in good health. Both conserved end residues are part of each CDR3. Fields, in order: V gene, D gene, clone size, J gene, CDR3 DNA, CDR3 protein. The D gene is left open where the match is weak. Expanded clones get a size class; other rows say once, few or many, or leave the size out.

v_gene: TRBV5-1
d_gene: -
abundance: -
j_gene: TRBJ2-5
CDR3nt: TGCGCCAGCAGCTTGGAGTGGACACTAAAAGAGACCCAGTACTTC
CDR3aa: CASSLEWTLKETQYF

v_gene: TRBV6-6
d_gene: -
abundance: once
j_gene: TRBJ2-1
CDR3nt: TGTGCCAGCAGTTACGAGGCGGACAATGAGCAGTTCTTC
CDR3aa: CASSYEADNEQFF

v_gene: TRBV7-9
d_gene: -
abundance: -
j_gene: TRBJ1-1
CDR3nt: TGTGCCAGCAGCTTTGACAGCTTGAACACTGAAGCTTTCTTT
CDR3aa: CASSFDSLNTEAFF

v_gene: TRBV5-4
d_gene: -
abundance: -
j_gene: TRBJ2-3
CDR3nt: TGTGCCAGCAGCTTGGCGGCGGGCAGCACAGATACGCAGTATTTT
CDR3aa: CASSLAAGSTDTQYF

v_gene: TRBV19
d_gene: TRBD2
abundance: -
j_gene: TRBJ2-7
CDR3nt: TGTGCCAGTAGTATGGGGGCTAGCGGGCGCGAGCAGTACTTC
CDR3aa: CASSMGASGREQYF

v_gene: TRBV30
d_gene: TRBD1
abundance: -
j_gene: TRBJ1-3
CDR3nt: TGTGCCTGGAGTGTACATTCCACAGGGGTATCTGGAAACACCATATATTTT
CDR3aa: CAWSVHSTGVSGNTIYF

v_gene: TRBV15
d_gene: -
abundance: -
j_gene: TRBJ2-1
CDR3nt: TGTGCCACCAGCAGAGATATCGGAGAGGGCTACAATGAGCAGTTCTTC
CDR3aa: CATSRDIGEGYNEQFF

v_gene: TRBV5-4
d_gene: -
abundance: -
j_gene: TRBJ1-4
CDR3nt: TGTGCCAGCAGCCAAGACCCCCTTGGTGGGGAAAAACTGTTTTTT
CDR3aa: CASSQDPLGGEKLFF

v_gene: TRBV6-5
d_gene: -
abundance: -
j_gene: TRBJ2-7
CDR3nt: TGTGCCAGCAGCCCGGGGCCGGACTACGAGCAGTACTTC
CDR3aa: CASSPGPDYEQYF

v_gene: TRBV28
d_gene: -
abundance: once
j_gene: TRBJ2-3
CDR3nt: TGTGCCAGCAGTTCGTCTCCCCCAGATACGCAGTATTTT
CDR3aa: CASSSSPPDTQYF

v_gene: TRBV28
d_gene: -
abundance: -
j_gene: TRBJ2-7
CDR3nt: TGTGCCAGCAGTTTATCGTCCAGGGTCCTCAAGGAGCAGTACTTC
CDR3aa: CASSLSSRVLKEQYF

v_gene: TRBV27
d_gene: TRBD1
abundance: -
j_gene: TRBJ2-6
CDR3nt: TGTGCCAGCAGTTTAACCGGGACAGGGGGCTCCTGGATATCTGGGGCCAACGTCCTGACTTTC
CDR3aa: CASSLTGTGGSWISGANVLTF

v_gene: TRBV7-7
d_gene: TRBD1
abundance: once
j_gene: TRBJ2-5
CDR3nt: TGTGCCAGCAGCACCCGACAGGGGCTCCAAGAGACCCAGTACTTC
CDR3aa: CASSTRQGLQETQYF

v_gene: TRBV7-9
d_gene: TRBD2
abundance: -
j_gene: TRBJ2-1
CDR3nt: TGTGCCAGCAGCTTAGTACTAGCGGGTATCCCAAAGCAGTTCTTC
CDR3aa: CASSLVLAGIPKQFF

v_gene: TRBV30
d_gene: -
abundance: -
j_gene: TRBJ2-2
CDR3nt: TGTGCCTGGAGTAGATTTAGGGGGTCCGGGGAGCTGTTTTTT
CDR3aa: CAWSRFRGSGELFF

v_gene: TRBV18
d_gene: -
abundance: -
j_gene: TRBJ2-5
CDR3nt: TGTGCCAGCTCACCACTGGGTTTGCGAAACTCGGGAACAACTAGTTCCGCGGCCCAGTACTTC
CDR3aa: CASSPLGLRNSGTTSSAAQYF

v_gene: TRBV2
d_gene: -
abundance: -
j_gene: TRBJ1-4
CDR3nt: TGTGCCAGCAGACCCGGACGGGCTAATGAAAAACTGTTTTTT
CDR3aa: CASRPGRANEKLFF

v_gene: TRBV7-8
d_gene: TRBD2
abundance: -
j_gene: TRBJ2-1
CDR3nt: TGTGCCAGCAGCTTAGTTGGGACTAGCGGGAGCTCCTACAATGAGCAGTTCTTC
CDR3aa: CASSLVGTSGSSYNEQFF

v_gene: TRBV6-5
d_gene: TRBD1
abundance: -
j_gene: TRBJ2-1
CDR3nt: TGTGCCAGCAAACCGGGACAGGGAATAGGACTTGTTCAGTTCTTC
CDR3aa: CASKPGQGIGLVQFF

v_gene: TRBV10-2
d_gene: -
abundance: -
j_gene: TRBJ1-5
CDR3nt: TGCGCCAGCAGTGAGTCGAAGGGTTTATACCAGCCCCAGCATTTT
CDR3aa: CASSESKGLYQPQHF

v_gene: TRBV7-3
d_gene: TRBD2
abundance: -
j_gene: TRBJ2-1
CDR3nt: TGTGCCAGCAGCCAAGGACTAGCGGGAGGGCCCTCCTCCTACAATGAGCAGTTCTTC
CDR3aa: CASSQGLAGGPSSYNEQFF

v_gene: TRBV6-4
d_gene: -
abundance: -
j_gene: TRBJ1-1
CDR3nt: TGTGCCAGCACTCCAAATTGGGGAACTCACACTGAAGCTTTCTTT
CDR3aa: CASTPNWGTHTEAFF

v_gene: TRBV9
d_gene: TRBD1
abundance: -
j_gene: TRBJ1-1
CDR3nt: TGTGCCAGCAGCTCCCGGGACAGTACTGAAGCTTTCTTT
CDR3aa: CASSSRDSTEAFF

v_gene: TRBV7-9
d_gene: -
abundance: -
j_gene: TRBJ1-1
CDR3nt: TGTGCCAGCAGCTCCCGCGGAGAGCTGAACACTGAAGCTTTCTTT
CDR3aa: CASSSRGELNTEAFF

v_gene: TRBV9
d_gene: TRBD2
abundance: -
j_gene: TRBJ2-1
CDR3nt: TGTGCCAGCAGTCAATTTCCGGGACTAGCGGGAAATGAGCAGTTCTTC
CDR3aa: CASSQFPGLAGNEQFF

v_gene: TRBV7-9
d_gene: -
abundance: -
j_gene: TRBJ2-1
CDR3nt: TGTGCCAGCAGCTCGGGGGGCAACGCGCCGTACAATGAGCAGTTCTTC
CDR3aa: CASSSGGNAPYNEQFF

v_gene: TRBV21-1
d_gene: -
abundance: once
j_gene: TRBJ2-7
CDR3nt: TGTGCCAGCAGCAAAGGGGCAGGGTCGGATCCCGAGCAGTACTTC
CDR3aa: CASSKGAGSDPEQYF

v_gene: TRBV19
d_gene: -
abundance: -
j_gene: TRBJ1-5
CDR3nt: TGTGCCAGTAGTATAGGTCGGGGCAATCAGCCCCAGCATTTT
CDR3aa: CASSIGRGNQPQHF

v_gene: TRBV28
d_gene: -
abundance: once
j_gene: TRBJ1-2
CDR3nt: TGTGCCAGCGTTATGGGGCCAAACTATGGCTACACCTTC
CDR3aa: CASVMGPNYGYTF

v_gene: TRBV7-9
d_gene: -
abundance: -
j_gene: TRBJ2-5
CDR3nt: TGTGCCAGCAGCCTAGATGGTGGCAGCACAAATATGGAGACCCAGTACTTC
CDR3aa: CASSLDGGSTNMETQYF

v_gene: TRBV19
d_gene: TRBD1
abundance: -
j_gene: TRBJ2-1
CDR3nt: TGTGCCAGTAGCAGACAGGGGTTGGCCTACAATGAGCAGTTCTTC
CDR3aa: CASSRQGLAYNEQFF

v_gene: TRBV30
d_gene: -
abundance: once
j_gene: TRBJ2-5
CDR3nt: TGTGCCTGGAGTGCCCCCGGGGGGCCAGAGACCCAGTACTTC
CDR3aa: CAWSAPGGPETQYF

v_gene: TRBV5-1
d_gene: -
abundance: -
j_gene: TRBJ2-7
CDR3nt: TGCGCCAGCAGCCGGACAACAGGGACCCCATCCTACGAGCAGTACTTC
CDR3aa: CASSRTTGTPSYEQYF